One sample yielded the 13 T cell receptor beta chains listed below, sequenced in a study of T cell responses to AZD1222 COVID-19 vaccine. Sequencing used immunoSEQ multiplex PCR; TCRdb keeps in-frame clones, though not all of them. The sample has about 150,000 clones, 88% seen once. The source material was peripheral blood, sampled on day 0 of AZD1222 vaccination. The receptors here all came from an adult in good health.

In its sample, this clone was seen once. The chain has TRBV19 and TRBJ2-2, with TRBD1 identical over 8 bases. CDR3 length: 16 amino acids. Trimming at V came to 3 bases and at J to 0 bases, leaving 3 bases not matched to a gene. Germline V gene sequence: CDR1 LNHDA, CDR2 SQIVND (reference sequence). The CDR3 reads CASSIGTGANTGELFF. The CDR3 DNA reads as TGTGCCAGTAGTATTGGGACAGGCGCGAACACCGGGGAGCTGTTTTTT.

CDR3 in amino acids: CASRQQGGLAKNIQYF. For the CDR3, the DNA is TGTGCCAGCAGACAACAGGGGGGATTAGCCAAAAACATTCAGTACTTC. The chain joins TRBV28 to TRBJ2-4, with 8 bases identical to TRBD1. CDR1 is MDHEN, CDR2 SYDVKM, per germline. V trimming: 6 bases; J trimming: 0 bases; junction bases outside the gene matches: 7. The CDR3 contains 16 residues.

The chain is built from TRBV10-3 and TRBJ2-7, with TRBD2 matching 10 bases. This CDR3 region has 16 residues. Unmatched junction bases numbered 10, after V lost 3 bases and J lost 5 bases. CDR1 ENHRY and CDR2 SYGVKD come from the germline V gene. DNA of the CDR3: TGTGCCATCAGTGATCTCCAGCGGGAGGGCCCCCACGAGCAGTACTTC. This sequence encodes CAISDLQREGPHEQYF.

The chain links TRBV19 to TRBJ1-5, with D maybe TRBD1 (6 bases). Trimming pared 7 bases from V and 3 bases from J, leaving 16 bases between. CDR3 length equals 15 residues. Germline values: CDR1 LNHDA, CDR2 SQIVND (reference sequence). CDR3 bases: TGTGCCAGTACCCCCGCACAGGGACCCAATCAGCCCCAGCATTTT. This gives the protein CASTPAQGPNQPQHF. The full variable domain, in which reference TRBV19 and TRBJ1-5 provide the parts outside the CDR3, is DGGITQSPKYLFRKEGQNVTLSCEQNLNHDAMYWYRQDPGQGLRLIYYSQIVNDFQKGDIAEGYSVSREKKESFPLTVTSAQKNPTAFYLCASTPAQGPNQPQHFGDGTRLSIL.

This chain uses TRBV5-1 with TRBJ2-1; D is ambiguous. CDR3 length equals 15 residues. The germline CDR1 and CDR2 sequences are SGHRS and YFSETQ. V was pared by 0 bases and J by 0 bases, with 7 bases between. The CDR3, as DNA: TGCGCCAGCAGCTTGGTGTCAGGCTCCTACAATGAGCAGTTCTTC. Its protein is CASSLVSGSYNEQFF.

In its sample, this clone was seen once. The rearrangement uses TRBV28 and TRBJ1-4; 9 bases are a match to TRBD1. Trimming removed 6 bases from V and 6 bases from J; junction bases left unmatched: 8. This CDR3 has 15 amino acids. In germline, CDR1 is MDHEN, CDR2 SYDVKM. The CDR3 DNA reads TGTGCCAGCAGCCGAATCCGGGACAGGGATGAAAAACTGTTTTTT. Amino acids: CASSRIRDRDEKLFF.

V usage is TRBV19 and J usage is TRBJ1-1; D gene ambiguous. Trimming removed 4 bases at V and 0 bases at J, with 6 bases between. CDR1 and CDR2 from the germline V gene are LNHDA and SQIVND (reference sequence). The length of the CDR3 is 13 residues. CDR3 sequence (DNA): TGTGCCAGTAGTAATCACATGAACACTGAAGCTTTCTTT. Encoded protein: CASSNHMNTEAFF.

The CDR3 DNA reads TGTGCCAGCAGCTTCTGGGACAGGACGAACACTGAAGCTTTCTTT. This sequence encodes CASSFWDRTNTEAFF. This chain connects TRBV5-5 to TRBJ1-1, with 8 bases lining up with TRBD1. The CDR3 loop spans 15 amino acids. V shed 2 bases, J shed 1 base, and the junction held 4 bases outside the gene matches. CDR1 and CDR2 (germline): SGHKS, YYEKEE (reference sequence).

This clone came up a few times. V gene TRBV9 combines with J gene TRBJ2-3; D possibly matches TRBD1 or TRBD2 (6 bases each). The CDR3 is 16 residues long. Germline loops: CDR1 SGDLS, CDR2 YYNGEE. V was cut by 0 bases and J by 6 bases, with 17 bases left in between. CDR3 protein: CASSVDPRGLWDTQYF. Written as DNA, the CDR3 is TGTGCCAGCAGCGTAGACCCCCGGGGGCTCTGGGATACGCAGTATTTT.

V and J are TRBV7-2 and TRBJ1-1; no firm D call. This CDR3 has 15 amino acids. Germline CDR1 reads SGHTA; CDR2 reads FQGNSA. Trimming cost V 5 bases and J 0 bases, with 13 bases left between them. DNA of the CDR3: TGTGCCAGCAGCCGGGTCGGCAGATTGAACACTGAAGCTTTCTTT. This translates into CASSRVGRLNTEAFF.

The rearrangement joins TRBV30 to TRBJ2-7; 7 bases are a match to TRBD2. The CDR3 length is 13 residues. Germline lookup yields CDR1 GTSNPN and CDR2 SVGIG (reference sequence). V lost 5 bases to trimming and J lost 3 bases; unmatched junction nucleotides: 7. The CDR3 DNA follows: TGTGCCTGGGGGGAGGGTGGGTACTACGAGCAGTACTTC. Amino acid sequence: CAWGEGGYYEQYF.

This chain connects TRBV6-2 or TRBV6-3 to TRBJ2-3; unclear D gene. The V end was cut by 6 bases, the J end by 0 bases, with 13 bases between. From germline, CDR1 is MNHEY and CDR2 SVGEGT. CDR3 size: 15 residues. The CDR3, as DNA: TGTGCCAGCAGCCTTGCGGCGGCAAGCACAGATACGCAGTATTTT. It translates to CASSLAAASTDTQYF.

The CDR3 protein is CASSLGTETSAFF. Here the CDR3 DNA reads TGTGCCAGCAGCTTAGGGACAGAAACGAGCGCTTTCTTT. V is TRBV7-2 and J is TRBJ1-1; possibly TRBD1 for D (6 bases). The germline CDR1 and CDR2 sequences are SGHTA and FQGNSA. V lost 1 base and J 11 bases, leaving 14 bases between the germline ends. The CDR3 runs 13 residues.